There are many counts of the clone carrying this T cell receptor beta chain. This sample was included in a study of T cells after yellow fever vaccination. Across the study: Each low-cell-number fraction was prepared by means of SMART-Seq v4 Ultra Low Input.

One entry per CDR3 protein results from TCRdb running MiXCR on the 5' RACE reads. The table shows about 69,000 distinct CDR3 sequences, with approximately 5% occurring only once. The CDR3 has 14 amino acids. Deletions cut 5 bases from V and 3 bases from J, with 13 bases between. Looked up from germline, CDR1 is LNHDA and CDR2 is SQIVND (reference sequence). This specimen consisted of CD4+ T cells sorted from PBMCs, obtained approximately 16 days after the first yellow fever vaccination. The chain couples TRBV19 to TRBJ1-2; unclear D gene. This sequence originates from a man in his late teens or twenties who received the YFV17D yellow fever vaccine. The CDR3 reads CASSEQHAYYGYTF. In DNA, the CDR3 is TGTGCCAGTAGTGAGCAGCACGCTTACTATGGCTACACCTTC. Supplemented by reference TRBV19 and TRBJ1-2, the full variable domain reads DGGITQSPKYLFRKEGQNVTLSCEQNLNHDAMYWYRQDPGQGLRLIYYSQIVNDFQKGDIAEGYSVSREKKESFPLTVTSAQKNPTAFYLCASSEQHAYYGYTFGSGTRLTVV.